These 10 T cell receptor beta chains share one sample of origin, sequenced in a study of cytomegalovirus exposure and HLA in healthy donors. Sequencing was performed with immunoSEQ multiplex PCR; in TCRdb, only in-frame clones are kept and a portion is missing. This sample has tens of thousands of clones; roughly 93% occur once, and the top ten carry 3% to 3.5%. Input material: PBMCs. All receptors come from a man between 18 and 35 years old in good health and CMV-seronegative.

The chain joins TRBV10-3 to TRBJ1-2, with a tentative D call TRBD1 (5 bases). CDR3 length: 17 amino acids. Looked up from germline, CDR1 is ENHRY and CDR2 is SYGVKD. Between the trimmed V and J ends, which lost 2 bases and 7 bases, there was a span of 23 bases. CDR3 DNA sequence: TGTGCCATCAGTGAGGAGGTCTCACCGGGACTGCCGGCTGGCTACACCTTC. This codes for CAISEEVSPGLPAGYTF.

This clone was observed a handful of times. This chain connects TRBV6-5 to TRBJ1-1, with D possibly being TRBD1 (6 bases). This CDR3 is 13 amino acids long. The V end lost 6 bases, the J end lost 10 bases, and 18 bases lay between the germline ends. Germline V gene sequence: CDR1 MNHEY, CDR2 SVGAGI. In DNA, the CDR3 is TGTGCCAGCAGCCCCTCAGGGGCGGTTTTAGCTTTCTTT. Translation: CASSPSGAVLAFF.

The rearrangement uses TRBV5-6 and TRBJ2-6, with TRBD1 matching over 7 bases. The germline V gene encodes CDR1 SGHDT and CDR2 YYEEEE. The CDR3 is 15 amino acids. The V segment lost 3 bases and the J segment 2 bases; nucleotides outside the gene matches: 2. The CDR3 here is CASSSQGAGANVLTF. CDR3 in DNA: TGTGCCAGCAGCTCCCAGGGGGCTGGGGCCAACGTCCTGACTTTC.

The chain carries TRBV5-6 and TRBJ2-3, with TRBD2 identical over 7 bases. V dropped 4 bases and J dropped 6; count of bases not matched to a gene: 17. The CDR3 runs to 17 residues. Germline V lookup: CDR1 SGHDT, CDR2 YYEEEE. The CDR3 reads CASSPPTRGGPGDTQYF. The DNA for the CDR3 is TGTGCCAGCAGCCCCCCGACGCGGGGAGGGCCGGGGGATACGCAGTATTTT.

This clone has only one observation. The rearrangement links TRBV11-3 to TRBJ2-5; TRBD1 matches at 7 bases. CDR1 and CDR2 from the germline V gene are SGHNT and YENEEA. The ends lost 0 bases at V and 5 bases at J; junction bases unmatched: 6. This CDR3 has 15 residues. CDR3 coding DNA: TGTGCCAGCAGCTTAGAGACAGGGAATTCGGAGACCCAGTACTTC. This translates into CASSLETGNSETQYF. The whole variable domain, filled in from reference TRBV11-3 and TRBJ2-5, reads EAGVVQSPRYKIIEKKQPVAFWCNPISGHNTLYWYLQNLGQGPELLIRYENEEAVDDSQLPKDRFSAERLKGVDSTLKIQPAELGDSAVYLCASSLETGNSETQYFGPGTRLLVL.

The chain links TRBV7-3 to TRBJ2-3, with D possibly matching TRBD2 (6 bases). There are 15 residues in the CDR3. Per germline, CDR1 SGHTA and CDR2 FQGTGA. V was trimmed by 5 bases and J by 6 bases, leaving 18 bases between them. CDR3 nucleotides: TGTGCCAGCAGCCCCTCGGGACTCCGGTGGGATACGCAGTATTTT. Protein product: CASSPSGLRWDTQYF.

The gene calls are TRBV12-5 and TRBJ2-7; no clear D gene. CDR3 length equals 12 residues. CDR1 LGHNT and CDR2 FRNRAP come from the germline V gene. The V gene lost 10 bases and the J gene lost 0 bases, with 10 bases spanning the gap. Here the CDR3 DNA reads TGTGCTAAATTCGCTACCTCCTACGAGCAGTACTTC. Translated, it gives CAKFATSYEQYF.

V is TRBV6-1 and J is TRBJ1-1, with a possible D match to TRBD1 (5 bases). CDR3 length: 14 amino acids. Trimming removed 6 bases at V and 0 bases at J, with 11 bases between. Germline V lookup: CDR1 MNHNS, CDR2 SASEGT. CDR3 sequence reads: CASRDTLMNTEAFF. In DNA form, the CDR3 reads TGTGCCAGCAGGGACACCCTCATGAACACTGAAGCTTTCTTT.

This clone was seen a few times. The chain combines TRBV6-4 with TRBJ2-7; 12 bases fit TRBD2. J lost 7 bases, V lost 5 bases, and 6 bases had no gene match. Germline CDR1 and CDR2: MRHNA and SNTAGT. This CDR3 contains 14 residues. This chain's CDR3 is CASSRLAGVGEQYF. The DNA of the CDR3 is TGTGCCAGCAGTCGACTAGCGGGGGTAGGTGAGCAGTACTTC.

V and J are TRBV7-2 and TRBJ1-3, with TRBD1 matching over 10 bases. The CDR3 contains 14 residues. Trimming at V came to 5 bases and at J to 7 bases, leaving 5 bases not matched to a gene. Germline CDR1 is SGHTA and CDR2 is FQGNSA. CDR3 DNA: TGTGCCAGCAGCACCCGGACAGGGGGGAACACCATATATTTT. As protein: CASSTRTGGNTIYF.